The next 27 T cell receptor beta chains were all read from a single sample in a study of molecular identifiers for immune sequencing clone quantification. TCRdb analysed the PCR reads with MiXCR anew, one entry per CDR3 protein. The data contain some 93,000 distinct CDR3 sequences, roughly 21% of them singletons. The sequencing input was naive CD8+ T cells from blood, with Jurkat cell RNA spiked in. Subset specified: FACS-sorted CD8+CD4-CCR7+CD45RA+ naive T cells. These receptors all come from a human donor in good health. Some libraries in this study had Jurkat cell RNA spiked in.

This clonotype was picked up many times. J is TRBJ2-1 and V is TRBV3-1, with D unclear. Trimming took off 0 bases at V and 4 bases at J, with 1 base between the two ends. The CDR3 totals 12 residues. CDR1 is LGHDT, CDR2 YNNKEL, per germline (reference sequence). For the CDR3, the DNA is TGTGCCAGCAGCCAAGAATACAATGAGCAGTTCTTC. Translated: CASSQEYNEQFF.

This rearrangement joins TRBV3-2 to TRBJ2-4; TRBD1 is the table's D call and was not checked against the DNA. TRBV3-2 is shown as a pseudogene. There are 15 residues in the CDR3. CDR3 region: CASSQVGAPKNIQYF. The CDR3 DNA sequence: TGTGCCAGCAGCCAAGTGGGGGCTCCCAAAAACATTCAGTACTTC.

This clonotype was found many times. The V and J genes are TRBV7-8 and TRBJ2-3; 7 bases are shared with TRBD2. The V gene end was trimmed by 5 bases and the J gene end by 0 bases; junction bases not matched to a gene: 11. The V gene's germline CDR1 is SGHVS and CDR2 FQNEAQ. The CDR3 has 17 residues. The CDR3 here is CASSPIGAGDSTDTQYF. In DNA form, the CDR3 reads TGTGCCAGCAGCCCCATCGGTGCGGGGGACAGCACAGATACGCAGTATTTT. The variable domain in full, completed from reference TRBV7-8 and TRBJ2-3, reads GAGVSQSPRYKVAKRGQDVALRCDPISGHVSLFWYQQALGQGPEFLTYFQNEAQLDKSGLPSDRFFAERPEGSVSTLKIQRTQQEDSAVYLCASSPIGAGDSTDTQYFGPGTRLTVL.

Ten or more counts support this clonotype. V is TRBV19 and J is TRBJ2-7; D might be TRBD1 (6 bases). V lost 0 bases and J 3 bases, leaving 9 bases between the germline ends. Germline values: CDR1 LNHDA, CDR2 SQIVND (reference sequence). The CDR3 runs to 14 residues. The CDR3 region is CASSIDGRGYEQYF. The CDR3 DNA follows: TGTGCCAGTAGTATAGATGGCAGGGGCTACGAGCAGTACTTC.

There are a few counts of this clonotype. The genes are TRBV24-1 and TRBJ2-1, with D possibly TRBD1 on 6 matching bases. This CDR3 comprises 16 residues. Deletions cut 1 base from V and 5 bases from J, with 14 bases between. Germline assignment: CDR1 KGHDR and CDR2 SFDVKD. The CDR3 bases are TGTGCCACCAGTGATTTTTGGGGGCAGGGTGACAATGAGCAGTTCTTC. This encodes CATSDFWGQGDNEQFF.

This clonotype showed up just a few times. V usage is TRBV7-9 and J usage is TRBJ2-1, with D unclear. Germline CDR1 reads SEHNR; CDR2 reads FQNEAQ (reference sequence). The ends were cut back, 4 bases at V and 4 bases at J, with 14 bases in the middle. The CDR3 contains 15 residues. The CDR3 sequence: CASSSRRGGYNEQFF. Here the CDR3 DNA reads TGTGCCAGCAGCTCACGGCGTGGCGGATACAATGAGCAGTTCTTC. Full variable domain (missing parts from reference TRBV7-9 and TRBJ2-1): DTGVSQNPRHKITKRGQNVTFRCDPISEHNRLYWYRQTLGQGPEFLTYFQNEAQLEKSRLLSDRFSAERPKGSFSTLEIQRTEQGDSAMYLCASSSRRGGYNEQFFGPGTRLTVL.

Note on this clonotype: Since a much larger clone is just one base distant, this may be a read error. CDR3 region: CSARAPVMNTEAFF. In DNA, the CDR3 is TGCAGTGCTAGAGCGCCAGTCATGAACACTGAAGCTTTCTTT. The rearrangement uses TRBV20-1 and TRBJ1-1; D not certain. CDR1 is DFQATT, CDR2 SNEGSKA, per germline (reference sequence). Between the trimmed V and J ends, which lost 1 base and 0 bases, there was a span of 9 bases. The CDR3 loop spans 14 amino acids.

Concerning this clonotype: This may be a read error: a much more frequent sequence differs by one nucleotide. The CDR3 does not close with the conserved phenylalanine or tryptophan, likely indicating a read error. The chain carries TRBV6-2 or TRBV6-3 and TRBJ2-5; D gene ambiguous. Trimming took off 7 bases at V and 5 bases at J, with 8 bases between the two ends. There are 11 residues in the CDR3. Germline V gene sequence: CDR1 MNHEY, CDR2 SVGEGT. CDR3 DNA: TGTGCCAGCATGTTCGGGGAGACCCAGTACCTC. This sequence encodes CASMFGETQYL.

About this clonotype: The junction departs from germline at one end; a sequencing error may be responsible. The V gene is TRBV27, the J gene TRBJ2-7; 11 bases are shared with TRBD1. CDR3 length: 14 amino acids. Germline V gene lookup returns CDR1 MNHEY and CDR2 SMNVEV (reference sequence). The CDR3 nucleotides read TGTGCCAGCAGTCCGCGGACAGGGGGCTACGAGCAGTGCTTC. This encodes CASSPRTGGYEQCF.

CDR3 bases: TGTGCCATCAGTGCGGCACTAGCGGGAACAGATACGCAGTATTTT. This sequence encodes CAISAALAGTDTQYF. This sequence joins TRBV10-3 and TRBJ2-3; TRBD2 agrees at 10 bases. Germline V lookup: CDR1 ENHRY, CDR2 SYGVKD. The CDR3 contains 15 residues. V lost 4 bases to trimming and J lost 3 bases; unmatched junction nucleotides: 4.

This clonotype has a handful of counts. V is TRBV9 and J is TRBJ1-1; D possibly corresponds to TRBD1 (5 bases). The CDR3 has 14 residues. Germline V lookup: CDR1 SGDLS, CDR2 YYNGEE. The V and J ends lost 4 bases and 6 bases respectively, with 16 bases between them. The CDR3 here is CASSSGGASPEAFF. The CDR3 DNA reads as TGTGCCAGCAGCTCCGGAGGGGCTAGTCCTGAAGCTTTCTTT.

This clonotype showed up many times. V gene TRBV20-1 combines with J gene TRBJ1-3; possibly TRBD1 for D (6 bases). Germline V CDR1 and CDR2: DFQATT, SNEGSKA (reference sequence). The CDR3 runs 14 residues. Trimming pared 1 base from V and 4 bases from J, leaving 11 bases between. CDR3 loop: CSARGTDSGNTIYF. The CDR3, as DNA: TGCAGTGCTAGAGGGACAGATTCGGGAAACACCATATATTTT.

This clonotype was recorded at least ten times. The rearrangement links TRBV7-9 to TRBJ1-5; D is possibly TRBD1 (6 bases). The CDR3 is made up of 16 amino acids. Trimming left V 4 bases short and J 1 base short, with 14 bases between. CDR1 and CDR2 from the germline V gene are SEHNR and FQNEAQ (reference sequence). The CDR3 DNA reads as TGTGCCAGCAGCTGGGACATGTCCCCGAGCAATCAGCCCCAGCATTTT. This encodes CASSWDMSPSNQPQHF.

The table lists this clonotype with a few counts. The chain recombines TRBV7-2 with TRBJ1-6; D is ambiguous. V shed 5 bases and J shed 6 bases, with 11 bases lying between them. Germline V gives CDR1 SGHTA, CDR2 FQGNSA. The CDR3 has 14 residues. CDR3 amino acids: CASSPLRGNSPLHF. As DNA, the CDR3 is TGTGCCAGCAGCCCCCTTCGGGGTAATTCACCCCTCCACTTT.

This clonotype occurred many times. The rearrangement uses TRBV20-1 and TRBJ2-3; D remains ambiguous. Germline CDR1 is DFQATT and CDR2 is SNEGSKA (reference sequence). The V end was cut by 0 bases, the J end by 5 bases, with 6 bases between. The CDR3 contains 12 residues. CDR3 residues: CSARDYGDTQYF. DNA of the CDR3: TGCAGTGCTAGAGACTATGGAGATACGCAGTATTTT.

This clonotype has more than one count but fewer than ten. The chain couples TRBV2 to TRBJ1-1; D gene uncertain. Trimming took off 5 bases at V and 1 base at J, with 17 bases between the two ends. The germline V gene encodes CDR1 SNHLY and CDR2 FYNNEI. The CDR3 totals 16 residues. This chain's CDR3 is CASSFSTDLWNTEAFF. Written as DNA, the CDR3 is TGTGCCAGCAGTTTCTCCACGGACCTGTGGAACACTGAAGCTTTCTTT. Filled out from reference TRBV2 and TRBJ1-1, the complete variable domain reads EPEVTQTPSHQVTQMGQEVILRCVPISNHLYFYWYRQILGQKVEFLVSFYNNEISEKSEIFDDQFSVERPDGSNFTLKIRSTKLEDSAMYFCASSFSTDLWNTEAFFGQGTRLTVV.

This clonotype was observed a handful of times. The genes are TRBV20-1 and TRBJ2-7; a weak D match, TRBD1 (6 bases). V was cut by 6 bases and J by 5 bases, with 14 bases left in between. Germline CDR1 DFQATT, CDR2 SNEGSKA (reference sequence). The length of the CDR3 is 12 residues. The CDR3 here is CSAADSGHEQYF. CDR3 in DNA: TGCAGTGCCGCGGACAGTGGCCACGAGCAGTACTTC.

For this clonotype: Mismatch with germline at one junction end may stem from a read error. The genes are TRBV5-3 and TRBJ1-1; TRBD1 matches at 10 bases. TRBV5-3 is an ORF for which the function is uncertain. The CDR3 length is 15 residues. This CDR3 reads CASSLGTGVGTEAFF. The DNA of the CDR3 is TGTGCCAGCAGCTTAGGGACAGGGGTTGGCACTGAAGCTTTCTTT.

This clonotype has just a few counts. A read error is possible here, since a much larger clone lies one base away. The chain couples TRBV4-3 to TRBJ2-3, with TRBD2 identical over 12 bases. Germline-derived CDR1 and CDR2 are LGHNA and YSLEER. The CDR3 has 15 amino acids. For the CDR3, the DNA is TGCGCCAGCAGCCAAGAATGGACTAGCGGGGATAGGCAGTATTTT. It is translated as CASSQEWTSGDRQYF.

This clonotype was picked up many times. V and J are TRBV14 and TRBJ2-3; TRBD2 matches 9 bases. CDR1 is SGHDN, CDR2 FVKESK, per germline. The junction had 7 bases not matched to a gene; V was cut back by 4 bases and J by 2 bases. The CDR3 has 16 amino acids. The CDR3 region is CASSPRLADFTDTQYF. CDR3 sequence (DNA): TGTGCCAGCAGCCCCAGACTAGCGGACTTCACAGATACGCAGTATTTT.

The gene calls are TRBV4-1 and TRBJ1-5, with unresolved D. The CDR3 extends over 13 amino acids. V gave up 1 base and J gave up 7 bases, with 8 bases separating them. CDR1 is MGHRA, CDR2 YSYEKL, per germline. CDR3 loop: CASSQGGTQPQHF. The CDR3 nucleotides are TGCGCCAGCAGCCAAGGCGGTACGCAGCCCCAGCATTTT.

V is TRBV4-3 and J is TRBJ1-5; no clear D. This CDR3 contains 17 residues. The germline V gene has CDR1 LGHNA and CDR2 YSLEER. V dropped 1 base and J dropped 1 base, with 14 bases sitting between them. CDR3 amino acids: CASSQVYGVGSNQPQHF. The CDR3 DNA sequence: TGCGCCAGCAGCCAAGTGTACGGGGTTGGCAGCAATCAGCCCCAGCATTTT.

This clonotype came up many times. The genes are TRBV2 and TRBJ2-7, with D uncertain. CDR1 is SNHLY, CDR2 FYNNEI, per germline. This CDR3 comprises 13 residues. V was shortened by 2 bases and J by 1 base, with 6 bases between the two germline ends. CDR3 protein: CASSERQSYEQYF. The CDR3 DNA reads as TGTGCCAGCAGTGAACGGCAGTCCTACGAGCAGTACTTC.

At least ten counts were recorded for this clonotype. This chain links TRBV5-1 with TRBJ2-1; D is ambiguous. The CDR3 consists of 13 residues. Trimming removed 3 bases from V and 8 bases from J, with 12 bases in between. Germline values: CDR1 SGHRS, CDR2 YFSETQ. The DNA of the CDR3 is TGCGCCAGCAGCTCCCCAGGAGACGATGAGCAGTTCTTC. As protein: CASSSPGDDEQFF.

This rearrangement joins TRBV6-6 to TRBJ2-1, with 10 bases that match TRBD2. Germline CDR1 and CDR2: MNHNY and SVGAGI (reference sequence). This CDR3 contains 14 residues. With V trimmed by 6 bases and J by 3 bases, 2 bases remained unmatched. CDR3 residues: CASSGTSDYNEQFF. CDR3 in DNA: TGTGCCAGCAGCGGGACTAGCGACTACAATGAGCAGTTCTTC.

This clonotype was picked up many times. The J gene is TRBJ2-7, the V gene TRBV20-1; 9 bases are a match to TRBD1. The CDR3 contains 13 residues. Germline V lookup: CDR1 DFQATT, CDR2 SNEGSKA (reference sequence). Trimming removed 6 bases from V and 3 bases from J; junction bases left unmatched: 6. CDR3 coding DNA: TGCAGTGCGAGGGGACAGGGTAGCTACGAGCAGTACTTC. Translation: CSARGQGSYEQYF.

This clonotype has a count of ten or more. The chain joins TRBV7-6 to TRBJ1-1; D is perhaps TRBD1 (5 bases). V was trimmed by 1 base and J by 0 bases, leaving 9 bases between them. Per germline, CDR1 SGHVS and CDR2 FNYEAQ. This CDR3 is built from 15 residues. CDR3 sequence reads: CASSLGDVMNTEAFF. Here the CDR3 DNA reads TGTGCCAGCAGCTTAGGGGACGTCATGAACACTGAAGCTTTCTTT. Full variable domain (outside the CDR3, taken from reference TRBV7-6 and TRBJ1-1): GAGVSQSPRYKVTKRGQDVALRCDPISGHVSLYWYRQALGQGPEFLTYFNYEAQQDKSGLPNDRFSAERPEGSISTLTIQRTEQRDSAMYRCASSLGDVMNTEAFFGQGTRLTVV.